The clone carrying this T cell receptor (beta chain) qualifies as medium-sized. Its cognate antigen is unknown. This sample stems from a study of liver allograft versus peripheral blood T cells. Study-wide context: Recipients' peripheral blood T cell receptor repertoires were compared with those in transplanted livers.

Trimming took off 7 bases at V and 6 bases at J, with 13 bases between the two ends. Germline values: CDR1 MNHEY, CDR2 SVGAGI. This CDR3 comprises 13 residues. Study-level findings and limits: Peripheral blood reportedly held T cell receptor repertoires that differed from those inside liver allografts.

TCRdb analysed the reads with MiXCR anew, one entry per CDR3 protein. The sample shows around 12,000 distinct CDR3 sequences, 25% to 35% of them seen only once. The sequence came from a human patient who had a liver transplant. The graft donor may be the source of some T cells. V gene TRBV6-5 combines with J gene TRBJ2-1, with D maybe TRBD2 (6 bases). The CDR3 nucleotides are TGTGCCAGCACTACCGTTAGCGGCAATGAGCAGTTCTTC. Translating it yields CASTTVSGNEQFF.